The TCR beta chain described here comes from a study of CD8+CD57+ T cells in acquired aplastic anemia. The wider study: An average of around 11 million reads for CD4+ cells was obtained from healthy donors.

CDR1 and CDR2 (germline): SGHTA, FQGNSA. Trimming pared 9 bases from V and 3 bases from J, leaving 16 bases between. The CDR3 has 14 amino acids. Genomic DNA acted as the template from which TCR beta VDJ combination and CDR3 sequence profiling were carried out. MiXCR, run by TCRdb on the reads, gives a single entry per CDR3 protein. The repertoire consists of about 400,000 distinct CDR3 sequences, with 65% to 80% occurring once and the leading ten covering approximately 3.8%. A note on this clonotype: Its specificity is not known.

Whole-study results and caveats: No significant patient-versus-control difference appeared in CD8+ Simpson's diversity.

The clonotype originates from a human donor in good health, serving as a control. The V gene is TRBV7-2, the J gene TRBJ2-3; D might be TRBD1 (5 bases). The sequenced sample was sorted CD4+, CD8+, or CD8+CD57+ T cells (not recorded which) from PBMCs. The CDR3 DNA sequence: TGTGCCAGTCGCGACAGCATGGGTACAGATACGCAGTATTTT. Translating gives CASRDSMGTDTQYF.